Presented here are 22 T cell receptor beta chains from one specimen sequenced in a study of T-cell reconstitution after alpha-beta-depleted transplantation in children (dated by TCRdb to 2016 to 2018). The sample's treatment or condition label is to be understood as: allogeneic hematopoietic cell transplantation with graft depleted of TCRalphabeta T cells and CD19 B cells. Libraries came from PCR. The data were produced on an Illumina HiSeq 2500. TCR library preparation used molecular barcoding, with unique molecular identifiers applied to normalize quantification of the TCRbeta repertoire. TCRdb reprocessing: public reads trimmed at Q25 with fastp, clones called with MiXCR, in-frame beta chains kept. Identical CDR3 protein sequences are pooled into one entry, listed with their most common genes and DNA. Counted in this sample were over 400,000 distinct CDR3 sequences; 43% of them appeared once. Under 35% of the sample is held by the ten biggest clonotypes.

Sequenced material: PBMCs, taken before TCRalphabeta/CD19-depleted stem cell transplant. All receptors come from a girl aged 2 to 10 with aplastic anemia, due to receive a stem cell transplant.

The rearrangement uses TRBV28 and TRBJ1-5; TRBD1 aligns across 7 bases. The CDR3 is 14 residues long. Germline lookup yields CDR1 MDHEN and CDR2 SYDVKM. J gave up 0 bases and V 8 bases, and 4 bases lay outside the gene matches. This chain's CDR3 is CASQTGLSNQPQHF. The DNA of the CDR3 is TGTGCCAGCCAGACAGGGCTTAGCAATCAGCCCCAGCATTTT.

The CDR3 loop is CSGRQGGYEQYF. In nucleotides, the CDR3 is TGCAGTGGGAGACAGGGGGGTTACGAGCAGTACTTC. V and J are TRBV20-1 and TRBJ2-7, with 9 positions matching TRBD1. Germline V lookup: CDR1 DFQATT, CDR2 SNEGSKA (reference sequence). J gave up 4 bases and V 7 bases, and 5 bases lay outside the gene matches. The CDR3 runs 12 residues.

J is TRBJ1-1 and V is TRBV19; 7 nucleotides agree with TRBD1. Germline V gene sequence: CDR1 LNHDA, CDR2 SQIVND (reference sequence). The J segment lost 5 bases and the V segment lost 5 bases, leaving 11 bases of the junction unmatched. This CDR3 has 15 amino acids. In nucleotides, the CDR3 is TGTGCCAGTAGTCTCATGAACAGGGGAGGGACTGAAGCTTTCTTT. This gives the protein CASSLMNRGGTEAFF.

This chain uses TRBV7-9 with TRBJ2-1, with 10 bases lining up with TRBD2. Germline CDR1 is SEHNR and CDR2 is FQNEAQ (reference sequence). V shed 5 bases and J 9 bases; nucleotides not matched to a gene: 13. The CDR3 extends over 16 amino acids. CDR3 loop: CASSLRKGLAIGEQFF. Here the CDR3 DNA reads TGTGCCAGCAGCCTAAGAAAGGGACTAGCGATCGGTGAGCAGTTCTTC.

This clonotype was seen many times. The rearrangement joins TRBV6-5 to TRBJ1-6; 10 bases match TRBD1. Germline V gene lookup returns CDR1 MNHEY and CDR2 SVGAGI. Trimming took 0 bases from V and 7 from J; bases not matched to a gene: 3. CDR3 length: 16 amino acids. CDR3 amino acids: CASSYSPGQGNSPLHF. In DNA, the CDR3 is TGTGCCAGCAGTTACTCGCCGGGACAGGGGAATTCACCCCTCCACTTT.

V usage is TRBV7-3 and J usage is TRBJ2-2; D is perhaps TRBD2 (7 bases). CDR3 length: 14 amino acids. Germline CDR1 is SGHTA and CDR2 is FQGTGA. V lost 5 bases and J lost 6, with 13 bases in between. The chain's CDR3 is CASSLGGEAGELFF. The CDR3 DNA is TGTGCCAGCAGCCTAGGGGGGGAAGCCGGGGAGCTGTTTTTT.

The V and J genes are TRBV12-3 or TRBV12-4 and TRBJ2-3; the D is unclear. This CDR3 region has 13 residues. V lost 5 bases to trimming and J lost 5 bases, with 11 bases between them. CDR3 sequence: CASSPESKDTQYF. The CDR3 bases are TGTGCCAGCAGTCCCGAAAGTAAAGATACGCAGTATTTT.

This clonotype was picked up a small number of times. This rearrangement joins TRBV7-9 to TRBJ2-2, with D unresolved. V was clipped by 7 bases and J by 7 bases, with 10 bases between them. There are 12 residues in the CDR3. Germline CDR1 SEHNR, CDR2 FQNEAQ (reference sequence). The CDR3 loop is CASIGLDGELFF. The CDR3 DNA sequence: TGTGCCAGCATCGGCTTGGACGGGGAGCTGTTTTTT.

This clonotype was seen a handful of times. The chain combines TRBV7-9 with TRBJ2-7, with 9 nucleotides matching TRBD2. Per the germline V gene, CDR1 is SEHNR and CDR2 is FQNEAQ (reference sequence). The length of the CDR3 is 14 residues. With V trimmed by 5 bases and J by 3 bases, 5 bases remained unmatched. The CDR3 coding sequence is TGTGCCAGCAGCCCCAGCGGGAGGCACTACGAGCAGTACTTC. Its translation: CASSPSGRHYEQYF.

This clonotype was detected a few times. The gene calls are TRBV15 and TRBJ1-5; D might be TRBD1 (6 bases). The germline gives CDR1 LNHNV, CDR2 YYDKDF (reference sequence). The CDR3 spans 21 residues. V was pared by 0 bases and J by 5 bases, with 29 bases between. The CDR3 here is CATSRDPKRLGAGVGDQPQHF. The CDR3 DNA sequence: TGTGCCACCAGCAGAGATCCGAAGAGGTTGGGGGCCGGGGTTGGAGATCAGCCCCAGCATTTT.

V is TRBV6-5 and J is TRBJ1-3; possibly TRBD1 for D (5 bases). The germline V gene has CDR1 MNHEY and CDR2 SVGAGI. This CDR3 contains 17 residues. Trimming took off 4 bases at V and 0 bases at J, with 16 bases between the two ends. CDR3 protein: CASSLARDFPSGNTIYF. Written as DNA, the CDR3 is TGTGCCAGCAGTTTGGCCCGGGACTTCCCCTCTGGAAACACCATATATTTT.

With regard to this clonotype: This may stem from a read error, because a much larger clone lies one nucleotide away. The chain employs TRBV7-8 and TRBJ1-1; D unresolved. Looked up from germline, CDR1 is SGHVS and CDR2 is FQNEAQ. V lost 5 bases and J lost 0, with 7 bases in between. The CDR3 extends over 13 amino acids. The CDR3 spells CASSMTVNTEAFF. CDR3 bases: TGTGCCAGCAGCATGACGGTGAACACTGAAGCTTTCTTT.

This clonotype was seen many times. This chain joins TRBV21-1 and TRBJ2-7; TRBD2, the table's D call, was not compared with the DNA. TRBV21-1 is a known pseudogene. The CDR3 has 15 residues. The CDR3 region is CASSKVERGAYEQYF. The CDR3 DNA sequence: TGTGCCAGCAGCAAAGTCGAGCGGGGGGCCTACGAGCAGTACTTC.

This chain joins TRBV4-3 and TRBJ2-1; 7 nucleotides match TRBD2. Trimming cost V 1 base and J 3 bases; bases outside gene matches: 12. The CDR3 has 18 residues. Per germline, CDR1 LGHNA and CDR2 YSLEER. The CDR3 spells CASSQAPSGRGFYNEQFF. CDR3 coding DNA: TGCGCCAGCAGCCAAGCTCCCTCTGGGCGGGGGTTCTACAATGAGCAGTTCTTC.

This clonotype has only one observation. The rearrangement uses TRBV6-5 and TRBJ1-1, with D possibly TRBD1 on 5 matching bases. This CDR3 region has 16 residues. In germline, CDR1 is MNHEY, CDR2 SVGAGI. The germline V and J ends were trimmed by 2 bases and 5 bases, with 18 bases remaining between them. The CDR3 loop reads CASSYTGAMMGTEAFF. As DNA, the CDR3 is TGTGCCAGCAGTTACACTGGGGCCATGATGGGGACTGAAGCTTTCTTT.

This chain joins TRBV15 and TRBJ2-7; tentative D call: TRBD2 (7 bases). CDR1 and CDR2 (germline): LNHNV, YYDKDF (reference sequence). V shed 0 bases and J shed 2 bases, with 11 bases lying between them. The CDR3 totals 15 residues. CDR3 sequence: CATSREGRGAYEQYF. The CDR3 DNA follows: TGTGCCACCAGCAGAGAAGGGAGGGGGGCCTACGAGCAGTACTTC.

The chain is built from TRBV20-1 and TRBJ2-5, with 10 bases fitting TRBD2. CDR3 length equals 14 residues. With V trimmed by 6 bases and J by 1 base, 5 bases remained unmatched. Germline V gene data show CDR1 as DFQATT and CDR2 as SNEGSKA (reference sequence). In DNA, the CDR3 is TGCAGTGCCCGCGGGACTAGCGTCCAAGAGACCCAGTACTTC. Its protein product is CSARGTSVQETQYF.

This clonotype was seen more than once but under ten times. The CDR3 sequence is CASSRVATHFYEQYF. For the CDR3, the DNA is TGTGCCAGCAGCCGCGTAGCCACCCATTTCTACGAGCAGTACTTC. This chain connects TRBV6-2 or TRBV6-3 to TRBJ2-7; D ambiguous. Germline V gives CDR1 MNHEY, CDR2 SVGEGT. Trimming took off 6 bases at V and 3 bases at J, with 18 bases between the two ends. This CDR3 comprises 15 residues.

This clonotype has a handful of counts. The chain combines TRBV24-1 with TRBJ2-5, with 8 bases lining up with TRBD2. The germline gives CDR1 KGHDR, CDR2 SFDVKD. With 4 bases clipped from V and 4 bases from J, the junction kept 4 bases outside the gene matches. This CDR3 contains 14 residues. Here the CDR3 DNA reads TGTGCCACCAGTGAACTTACTAGCGGAGAGACCCAGTACTTC. Its protein is CATSELTSGETQYF.

This clonotype was seen at least ten times. The chain couples TRBV5-5 to TRBJ1-4; tentatively, D is TRBD1 (6 bases). Per germline, CDR1 SGHKS and CDR2 YYEKEE (reference sequence). The V gene lost 0 bases and the J gene lost 3 bases, with 12 bases spanning the gap. There are 16 residues in the CDR3. The CDR3 DNA reads as TGTGCCAGCAGCTTGGTGGCGGGGGCAGCTAATGAAAAACTGTTTTTT. Its protein product is CASSLVAGAANEKLFF.

This clonotype is categorized as medium-sized. V gene TRBV27 combines with J gene TRBJ2-7, with D tentatively TRBD2 (6 bases). The germline V and J ends were trimmed by 3 bases and 5 bases, with 14 bases remaining between them. Germline-derived CDR1 and CDR2 are MNHEY and SMNVEV (reference sequence). The CDR3 loop spans 14 amino acids. The CDR3 coding sequence is TGTGCCAGCAGTTTCCAGAAAGGAGGGGACGAGCAGTACTTC. This gives the protein CASSFQKGGDEQYF.

This clonotype occurred many times. This rearrangement joins TRBV28 to TRBJ2-1; the D gene is possibly TRBD2 (6 bases). This CDR3 has 15 amino acids. Germline V gene lookup returns CDR1 MDHEN and CDR2 SYDVKM. V lost 5 bases and J 5 bases, leaving 16 bases between the germline ends. CDR3 nucleotides: TGTGCCAGCAGTCCCGGGACTGCATACCACAATGAGCAGTTCTTC. As protein: CASSPGTAYHNEQFF.